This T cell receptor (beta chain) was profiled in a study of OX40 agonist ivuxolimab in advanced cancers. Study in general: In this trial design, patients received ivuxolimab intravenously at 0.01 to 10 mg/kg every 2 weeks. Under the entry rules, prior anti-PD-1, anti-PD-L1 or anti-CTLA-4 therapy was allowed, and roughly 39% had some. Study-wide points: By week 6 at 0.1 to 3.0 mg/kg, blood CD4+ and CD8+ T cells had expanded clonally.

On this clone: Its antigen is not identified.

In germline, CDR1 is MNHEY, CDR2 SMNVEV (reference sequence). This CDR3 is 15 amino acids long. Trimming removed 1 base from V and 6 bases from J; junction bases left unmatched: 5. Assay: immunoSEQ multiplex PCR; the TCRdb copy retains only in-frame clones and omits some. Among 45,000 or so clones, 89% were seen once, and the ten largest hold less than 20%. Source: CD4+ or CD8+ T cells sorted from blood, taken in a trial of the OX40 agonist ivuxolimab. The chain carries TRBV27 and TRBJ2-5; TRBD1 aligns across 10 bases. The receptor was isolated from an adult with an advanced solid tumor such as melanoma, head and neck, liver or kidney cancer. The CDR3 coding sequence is TGTGCCAGCAGTTTATTGACAGGGGGCGGGAAGACCCAGTACTTC. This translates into CASSLLTGGGKTQYF.